This TCR beta chain was observed in a study of T-cell reconstitution after alpha-beta-depleted transplantation in children. Unique molecular identifiers were incorporated into the prepared TCRbeta library. Using its own MiXCR run on the PCR reads, TCRdb lists one record per CDR3 protein. This table holds around 500,000 distinct CDR3 sequences, 9.5% to 15% found once. This clonotype was seen more than once but under ten times. The CDR3 sequence is 17 residues long. V lost 3 bases to trimming and J lost 3 bases; unmatched junction nucleotides: 11. Germline V gene sequence: CDR1 SGHTA, CDR2 FQGNSA. The chain joins TRBV7-2 to TRBJ2-1; 7 bases match TRBD2. The material was PBMCs from the stem cell graft donor, obtained from the stem cell graft. The sequence derives from a human donor who donated a stem cell graft to a child with combined immunodeficiency. The CDR3 reads CASSLGFGGGLYNEQFF. The CDR3 DNA is TGTGCCAGCAGCTTGGGGTTTGGCGGGGGACTCTACAATGAGCAGTTCTTC.